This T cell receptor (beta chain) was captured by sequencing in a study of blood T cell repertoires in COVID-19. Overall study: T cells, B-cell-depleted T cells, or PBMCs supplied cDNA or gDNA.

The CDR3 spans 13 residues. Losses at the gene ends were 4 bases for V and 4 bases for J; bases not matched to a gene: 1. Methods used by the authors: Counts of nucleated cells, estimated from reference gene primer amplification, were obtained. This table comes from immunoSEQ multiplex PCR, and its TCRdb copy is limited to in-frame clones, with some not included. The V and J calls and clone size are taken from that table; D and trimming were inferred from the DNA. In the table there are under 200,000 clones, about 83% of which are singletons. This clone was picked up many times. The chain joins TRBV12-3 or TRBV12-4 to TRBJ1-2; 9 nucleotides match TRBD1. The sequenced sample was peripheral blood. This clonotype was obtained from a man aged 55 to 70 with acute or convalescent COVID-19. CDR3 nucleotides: TGTGCCAGCAGTTCGGACAGGGGCTATGGCTACACCTTC. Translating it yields CASSSDRGYGYTF.